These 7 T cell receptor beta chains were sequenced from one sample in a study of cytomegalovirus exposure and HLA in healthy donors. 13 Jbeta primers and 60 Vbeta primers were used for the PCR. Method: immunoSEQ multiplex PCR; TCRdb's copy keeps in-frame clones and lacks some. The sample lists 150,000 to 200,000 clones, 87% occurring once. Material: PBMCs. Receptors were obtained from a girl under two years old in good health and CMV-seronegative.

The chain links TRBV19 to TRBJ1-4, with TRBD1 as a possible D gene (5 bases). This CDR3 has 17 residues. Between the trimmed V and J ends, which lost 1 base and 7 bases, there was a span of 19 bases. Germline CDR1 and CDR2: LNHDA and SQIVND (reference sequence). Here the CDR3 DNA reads TGTGCCAGTAGTATAGGTTCGGGGGAGCGTATTTTTGAAAAACTGTTTTTT. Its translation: CASSIGSGERIFEKLFF.

CDR3: CASSDPGEVIDTQYF. In DNA, the CDR3 is TGTGCCAGCAGTGATCCGGGAGAAGTTATTGATACGCAGTATTTT. The chain couples TRBV6-1 to TRBJ2-3, with TRBD2 as a possible D gene (6 bases). There are 15 residues in the CDR3. Trimming cost V 3 bases and J 6 bases, with 16 bases left between them. Germline CDR1 and CDR2: MNHNS and SASEGT.

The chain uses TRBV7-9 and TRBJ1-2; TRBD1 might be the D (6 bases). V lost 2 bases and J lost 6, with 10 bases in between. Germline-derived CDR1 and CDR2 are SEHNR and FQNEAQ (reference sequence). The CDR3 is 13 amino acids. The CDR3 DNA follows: TGTGCCAGCAGCTTAAGGGACACGCATGGCTACACCTTC. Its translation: CASSLRDTHGYTF.

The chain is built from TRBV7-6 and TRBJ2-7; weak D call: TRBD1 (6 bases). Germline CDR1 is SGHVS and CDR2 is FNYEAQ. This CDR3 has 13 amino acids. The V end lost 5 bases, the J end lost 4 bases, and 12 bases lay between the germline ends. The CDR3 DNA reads TGTGCCAGCAGCGTTGGACAGTTATACGAGCAGTACTTC. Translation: CASSVGQLYEQYF.

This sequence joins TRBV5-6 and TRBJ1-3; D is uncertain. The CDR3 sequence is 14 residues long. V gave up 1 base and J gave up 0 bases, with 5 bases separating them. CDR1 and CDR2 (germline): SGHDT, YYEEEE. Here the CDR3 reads CASSLCHSGNTIYF. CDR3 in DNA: TGTGCCAGCAGCTTGTGTCACTCTGGAAACACCATATATTTT.

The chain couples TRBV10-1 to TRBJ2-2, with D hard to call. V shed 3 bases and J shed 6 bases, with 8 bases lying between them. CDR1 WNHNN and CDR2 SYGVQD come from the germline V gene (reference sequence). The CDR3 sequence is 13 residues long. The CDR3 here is CASSDESAGELFF. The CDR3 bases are TGCGCCAGCAGTGATGAGAGCGCCGGGGAGCTGTTTTTT.

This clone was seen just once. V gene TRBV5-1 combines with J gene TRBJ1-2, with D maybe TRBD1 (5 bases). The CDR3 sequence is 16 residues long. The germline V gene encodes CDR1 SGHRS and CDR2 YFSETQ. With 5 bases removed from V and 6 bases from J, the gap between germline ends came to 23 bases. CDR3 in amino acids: CASRATQGGLGNGYTF. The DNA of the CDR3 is TGCGCCAGCAGGGCGACTCAGGGTGGCCTAGGGAATGGCTACACCTTC.